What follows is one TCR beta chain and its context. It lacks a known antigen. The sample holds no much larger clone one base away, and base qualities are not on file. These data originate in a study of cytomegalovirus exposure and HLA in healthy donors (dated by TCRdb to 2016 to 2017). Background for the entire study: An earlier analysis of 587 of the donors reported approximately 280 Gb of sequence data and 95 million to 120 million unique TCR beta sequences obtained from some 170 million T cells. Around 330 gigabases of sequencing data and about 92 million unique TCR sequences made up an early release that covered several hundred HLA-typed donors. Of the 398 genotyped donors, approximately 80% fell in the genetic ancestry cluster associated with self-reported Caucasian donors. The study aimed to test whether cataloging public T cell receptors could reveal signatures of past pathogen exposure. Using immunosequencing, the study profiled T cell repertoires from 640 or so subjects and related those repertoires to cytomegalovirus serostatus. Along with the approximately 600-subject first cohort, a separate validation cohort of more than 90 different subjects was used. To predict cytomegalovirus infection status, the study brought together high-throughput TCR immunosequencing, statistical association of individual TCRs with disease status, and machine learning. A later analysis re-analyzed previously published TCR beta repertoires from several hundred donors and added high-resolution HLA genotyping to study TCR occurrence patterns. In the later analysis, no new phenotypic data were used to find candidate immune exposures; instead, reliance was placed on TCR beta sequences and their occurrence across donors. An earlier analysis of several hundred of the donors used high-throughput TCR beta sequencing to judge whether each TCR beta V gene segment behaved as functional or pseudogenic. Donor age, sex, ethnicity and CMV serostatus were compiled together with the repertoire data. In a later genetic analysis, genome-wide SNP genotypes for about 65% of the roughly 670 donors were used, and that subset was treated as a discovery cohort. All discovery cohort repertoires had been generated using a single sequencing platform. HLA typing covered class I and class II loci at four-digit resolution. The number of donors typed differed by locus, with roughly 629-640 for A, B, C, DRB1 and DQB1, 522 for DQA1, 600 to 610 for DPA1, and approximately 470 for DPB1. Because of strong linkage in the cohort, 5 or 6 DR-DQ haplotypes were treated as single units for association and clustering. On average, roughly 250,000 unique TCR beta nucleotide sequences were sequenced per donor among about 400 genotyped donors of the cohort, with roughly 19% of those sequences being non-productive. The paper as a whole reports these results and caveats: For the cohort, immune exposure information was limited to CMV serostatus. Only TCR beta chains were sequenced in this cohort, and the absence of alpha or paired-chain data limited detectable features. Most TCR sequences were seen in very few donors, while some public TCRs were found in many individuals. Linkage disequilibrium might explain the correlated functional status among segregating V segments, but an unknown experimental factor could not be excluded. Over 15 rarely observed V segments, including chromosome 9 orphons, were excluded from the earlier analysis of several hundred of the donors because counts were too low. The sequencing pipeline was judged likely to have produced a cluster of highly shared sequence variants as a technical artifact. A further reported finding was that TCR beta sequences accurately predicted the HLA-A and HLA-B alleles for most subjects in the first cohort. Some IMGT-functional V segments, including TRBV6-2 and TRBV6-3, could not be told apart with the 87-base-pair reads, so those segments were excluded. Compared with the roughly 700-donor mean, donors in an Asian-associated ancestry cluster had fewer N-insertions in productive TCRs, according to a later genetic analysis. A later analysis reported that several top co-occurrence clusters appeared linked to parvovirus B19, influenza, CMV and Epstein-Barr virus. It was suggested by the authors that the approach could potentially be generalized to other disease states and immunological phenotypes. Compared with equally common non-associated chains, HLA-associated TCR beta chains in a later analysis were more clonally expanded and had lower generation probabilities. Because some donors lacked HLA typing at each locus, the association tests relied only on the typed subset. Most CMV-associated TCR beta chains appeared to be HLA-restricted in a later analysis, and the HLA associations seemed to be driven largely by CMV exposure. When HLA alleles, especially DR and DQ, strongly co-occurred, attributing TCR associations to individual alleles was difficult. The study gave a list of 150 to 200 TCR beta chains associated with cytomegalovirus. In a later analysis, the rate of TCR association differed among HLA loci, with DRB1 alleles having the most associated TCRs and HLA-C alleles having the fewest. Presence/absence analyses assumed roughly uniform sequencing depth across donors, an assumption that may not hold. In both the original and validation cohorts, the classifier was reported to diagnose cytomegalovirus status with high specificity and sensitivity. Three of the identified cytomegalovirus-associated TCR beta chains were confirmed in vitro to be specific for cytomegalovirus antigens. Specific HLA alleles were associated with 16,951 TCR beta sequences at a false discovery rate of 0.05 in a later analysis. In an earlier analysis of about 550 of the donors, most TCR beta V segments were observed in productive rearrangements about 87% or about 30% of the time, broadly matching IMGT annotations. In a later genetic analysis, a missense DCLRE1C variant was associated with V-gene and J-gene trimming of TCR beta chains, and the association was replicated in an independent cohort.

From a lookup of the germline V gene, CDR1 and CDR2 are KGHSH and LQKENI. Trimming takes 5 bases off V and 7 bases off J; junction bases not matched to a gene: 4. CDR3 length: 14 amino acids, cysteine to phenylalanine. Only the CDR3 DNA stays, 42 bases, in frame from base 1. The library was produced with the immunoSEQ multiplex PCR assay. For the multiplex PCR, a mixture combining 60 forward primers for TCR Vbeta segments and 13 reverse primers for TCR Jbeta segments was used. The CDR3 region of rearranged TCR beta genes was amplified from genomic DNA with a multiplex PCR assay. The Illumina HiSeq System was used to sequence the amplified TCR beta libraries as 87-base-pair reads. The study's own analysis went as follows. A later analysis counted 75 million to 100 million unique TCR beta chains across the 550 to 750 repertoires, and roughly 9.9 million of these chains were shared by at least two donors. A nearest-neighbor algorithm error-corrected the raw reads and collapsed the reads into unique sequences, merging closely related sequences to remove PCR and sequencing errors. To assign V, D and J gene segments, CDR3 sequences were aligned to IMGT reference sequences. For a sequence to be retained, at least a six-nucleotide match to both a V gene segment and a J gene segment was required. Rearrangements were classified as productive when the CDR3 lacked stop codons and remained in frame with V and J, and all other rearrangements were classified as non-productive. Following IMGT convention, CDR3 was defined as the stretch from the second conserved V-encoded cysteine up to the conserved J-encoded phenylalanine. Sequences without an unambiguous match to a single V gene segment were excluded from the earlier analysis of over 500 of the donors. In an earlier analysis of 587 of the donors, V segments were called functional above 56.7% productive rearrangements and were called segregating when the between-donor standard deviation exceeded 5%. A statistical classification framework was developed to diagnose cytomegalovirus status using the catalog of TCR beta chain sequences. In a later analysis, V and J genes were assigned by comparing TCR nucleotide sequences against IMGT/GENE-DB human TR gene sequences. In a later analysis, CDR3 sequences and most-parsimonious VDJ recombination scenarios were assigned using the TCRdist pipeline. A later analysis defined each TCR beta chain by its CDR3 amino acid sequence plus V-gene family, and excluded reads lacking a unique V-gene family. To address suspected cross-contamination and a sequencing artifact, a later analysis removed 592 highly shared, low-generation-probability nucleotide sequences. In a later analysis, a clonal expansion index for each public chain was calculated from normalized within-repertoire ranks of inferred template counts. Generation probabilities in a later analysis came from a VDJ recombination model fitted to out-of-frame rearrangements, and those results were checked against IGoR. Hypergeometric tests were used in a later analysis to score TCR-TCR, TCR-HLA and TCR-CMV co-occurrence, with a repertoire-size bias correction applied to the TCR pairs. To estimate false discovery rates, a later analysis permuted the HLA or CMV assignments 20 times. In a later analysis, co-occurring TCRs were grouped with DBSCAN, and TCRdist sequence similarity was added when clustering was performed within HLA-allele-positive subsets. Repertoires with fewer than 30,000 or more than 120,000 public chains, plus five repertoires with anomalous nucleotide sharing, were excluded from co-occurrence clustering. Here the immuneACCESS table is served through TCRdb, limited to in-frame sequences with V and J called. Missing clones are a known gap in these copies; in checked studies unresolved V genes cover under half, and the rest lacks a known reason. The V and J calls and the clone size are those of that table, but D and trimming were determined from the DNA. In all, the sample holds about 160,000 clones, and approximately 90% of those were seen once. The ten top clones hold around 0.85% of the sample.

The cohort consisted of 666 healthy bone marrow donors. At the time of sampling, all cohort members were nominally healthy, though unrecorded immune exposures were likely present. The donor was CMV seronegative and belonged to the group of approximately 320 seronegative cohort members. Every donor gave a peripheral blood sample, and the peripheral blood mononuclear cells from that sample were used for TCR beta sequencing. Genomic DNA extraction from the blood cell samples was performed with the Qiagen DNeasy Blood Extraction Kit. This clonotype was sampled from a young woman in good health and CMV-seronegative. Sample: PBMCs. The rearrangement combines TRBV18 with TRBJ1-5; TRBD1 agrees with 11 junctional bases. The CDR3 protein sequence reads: CASSAGQGAQPQHF. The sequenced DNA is TGTGCCAGCTCAGCAGGACAGGGGGCCCAGCCCCAGCATTTT.